Listed below are T cell receptor beta chains from one sample, sequenced in a study of CD8+ T cells in alopecia areata. Profiling relied on immunoSEQ multiplex PCR, and the TCRdb table lists in-frame clones only, not all of them. The sample lists tens of thousands of clones, roughly two thirds occurring once. The sample here was CD8+ T cells sorted from blood, taken at week 4, from a patient treated with tofacitinib. The receptors were sampled from a human donor with alopecia areata. The CDR3 runs from the conserved cysteine through the conserved F or W. A D gene is named only where the DNA matches it firmly. Rows give clone size only sometimes, using once, few, many, or a class for an expanded clone.

v_call	clone_size	j_call	d_call	cdr3_aa	cdr3_nt
TRBV29-1	.	TRBJ1-4	.	CSVWGTGDINEKLFF	TGCAGCGTTTGGGGAACGGGGGATATTAATGAAAAACTGTTTTTT
TRBV29-1	.	TRBJ1-2	.	CSVRREDYGYTF	TGCAGCGTCCGCAGGGAGGACTATGGCTACACCTTC
TRBV7-9	few	TRBJ2-1	.	CASSGYTEQFF	TGTGCCAGCAGCGGGTACACAGAGCAGTTCTTC
TRBV4-3	.	TRBJ2-7	TRBD1	CASSQDRDRVHEQYF	TGCGCCAGCAGCCAAGACCGGGACAGGGTCCACGAGCAGTACTTC
TRBV5-6	.	TRBJ2-7	TRBD1	CASSLEQGAHEQYF	TGTGCCAGCAGCTTGGAACAGGGGGCTCACGAGCAGTACTTC
TRBV4-1	.	TRBJ1-2	TRBD1	CASSLDRAHYGYTF	TGCGCCAGCAGCCTCGACAGGGCGCACTATGGCTACACCTTC
TRBV5-1	.	TRBJ2-6	.	CASSPRAEASGANVLTF	TGCGCCAGCAGCCCAAGGGCCGAAGCCTCCGGGGCCAACGTCCTGACTTTC
TRBV7-9	.	TRBJ2-6	.	CASSSPGLLSSGANVLTF	TGTGCCAGCAGCTCACCGGGACTCCTAAGCTCTGGGGCCAACGTCCTGACTTTC
TRBV29-1	.	TRBJ1-2	TRBD1	CSGPSTGEDGYTF	TGCAGCGGGCCCTCGACAGGGGAGGATGGCTACACCTTC
TRBV30	.	TRBJ2-7	.	CAWSVTAYEQYF	TGTGCCTGGAGTGTTACAGCCTACGAGCAGTACTTC
TRBV7-8	once	TRBJ2-7	.	CASTPWRRDEIYEQYF	TGTGCCAGCACGCCTTGGCGGAGGGATGAGATCTACGAGCAGTACTTC
TRBV5-1	.	TRBJ2-2	.	CASTVSGELFF	TGCGCCAGCACGGTTTCCGGGGAGCTGTTTTTT
TRBV2	.	TRBJ2-2	TRBD2	CASSEFGGVTGELFF	TGTGCCAGCAGTGAATTCGGGGGGGTCACCGGGGAGCTGTTTTTT